This T cell receptor beta chain was profiled in a study of blood T cell repertoires in COVID-19. TCRdb's table, derived via immunoSEQ multiplex PCR, lists solely in-frame clones and lacks some. The repertoire holds roughly 38,000 clones, 75% to 90% seen once, with 7% to 9% in the top ten. Germline V gene sequence: CDR1 MNHEY, CDR2 SMNVEV (reference sequence). The J segment lost 3 bases and the V segment lost 2 bases, leaving 6 bases of the junction unmatched. The CDR3 runs to 16 residues. This clone was found a few times. Sequenced material: peripheral blood. The chain is built from TRBV27 and TRBJ2-3, with 9 bases that match TRBD2. This TCR was recovered from a woman between 70 and 85 years old with acute or convalescent COVID-19. This CDR3 is CASSLLGSGSTDTQYF. CDR3 sequence (DNA): TGTGCCAGCAGTTTACTAGGTAGCGGGAGTACAGATACGCAGTATTTT.